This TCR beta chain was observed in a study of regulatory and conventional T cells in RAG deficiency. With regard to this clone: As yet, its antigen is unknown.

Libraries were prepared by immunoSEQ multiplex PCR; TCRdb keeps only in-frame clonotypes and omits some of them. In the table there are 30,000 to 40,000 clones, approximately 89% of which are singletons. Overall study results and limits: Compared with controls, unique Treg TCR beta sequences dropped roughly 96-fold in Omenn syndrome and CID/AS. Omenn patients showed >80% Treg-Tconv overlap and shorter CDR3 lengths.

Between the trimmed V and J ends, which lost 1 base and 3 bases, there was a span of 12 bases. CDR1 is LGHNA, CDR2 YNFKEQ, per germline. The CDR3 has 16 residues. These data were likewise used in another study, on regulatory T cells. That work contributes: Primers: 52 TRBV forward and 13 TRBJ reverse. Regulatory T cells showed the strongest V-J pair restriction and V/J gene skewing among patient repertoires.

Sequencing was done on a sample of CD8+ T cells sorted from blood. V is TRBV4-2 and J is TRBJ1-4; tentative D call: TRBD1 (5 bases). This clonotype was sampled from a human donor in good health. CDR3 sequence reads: CASSQVDTDPNEKLFF. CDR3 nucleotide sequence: TGTGCCAGCAGCCAAGTGGACACCGACCCTAATGAAAAACTGTTTTTT.